The following is a TCR beta chain sequence with its context. This sample stems from a study of blood T cells in healthy people across ages. Study summary: About one barcoded TCR beta cDNA was captured per two T cells.

A second PCR, run for roughly 7 to 11 cycles, used a sample-barcoded 5' primer plus a J-beta primer mix. TCRdb called the 5' RACE reads again in MiXCR, with one record for every CDR3 protein. The sample lists roughly 1,300,000 distinct CDR3 sequences, roughly 60% occurring once. The length of the CDR3 is 13 residues. From germline, CDR1 is ENHRY and CDR2 SYGVKD. Trimming left V 10 bases short and J 0 bases short, with 13 bases between. The V call is TRBV10-3, the J call TRBJ2-7; no clear D gene. The TCR sequence derives from a man in his late teens or twenties in good health. The sequenced material came from blood. Here the CDR3 DNA reads TGTGCCACAAACCAAGGGTCCTCCTACGAGCAGTACTTC. It translates to CATNQGSSYEQYF.